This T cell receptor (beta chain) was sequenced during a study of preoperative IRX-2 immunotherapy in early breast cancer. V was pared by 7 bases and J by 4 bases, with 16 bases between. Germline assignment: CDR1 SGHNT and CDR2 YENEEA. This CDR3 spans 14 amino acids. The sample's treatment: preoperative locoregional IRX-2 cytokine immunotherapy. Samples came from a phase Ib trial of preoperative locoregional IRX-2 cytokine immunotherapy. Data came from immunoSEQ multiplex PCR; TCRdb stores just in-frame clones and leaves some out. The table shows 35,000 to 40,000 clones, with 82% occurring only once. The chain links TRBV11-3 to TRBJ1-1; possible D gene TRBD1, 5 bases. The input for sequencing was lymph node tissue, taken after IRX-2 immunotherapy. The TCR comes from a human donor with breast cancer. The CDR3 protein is CASTAGGSSTEAFF. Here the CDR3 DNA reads TGTGCCAGCACCGCCGGGGGGAGCAGCACTGAAGCTTTCTTT.